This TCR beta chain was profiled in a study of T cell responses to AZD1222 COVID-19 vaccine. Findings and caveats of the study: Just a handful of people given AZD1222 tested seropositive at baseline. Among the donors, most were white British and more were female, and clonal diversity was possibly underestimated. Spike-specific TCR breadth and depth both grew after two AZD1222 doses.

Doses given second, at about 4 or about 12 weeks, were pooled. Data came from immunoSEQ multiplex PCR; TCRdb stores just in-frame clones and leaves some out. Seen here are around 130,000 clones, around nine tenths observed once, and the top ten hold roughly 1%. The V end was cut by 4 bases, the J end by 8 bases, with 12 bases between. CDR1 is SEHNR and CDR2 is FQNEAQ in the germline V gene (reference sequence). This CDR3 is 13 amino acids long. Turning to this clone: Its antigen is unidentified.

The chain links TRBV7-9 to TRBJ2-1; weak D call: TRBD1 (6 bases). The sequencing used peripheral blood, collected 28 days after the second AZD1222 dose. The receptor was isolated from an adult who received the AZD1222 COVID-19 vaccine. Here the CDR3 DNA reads TGTGCCAGCAGCTCGCCTGGGGGCGATGAGCAGTTCTTC. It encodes CASSSPGGDEQFF.